Following are 25 T cell receptor beta chains from one sample sequenced in a study of blood T cell repertoires in COVID-19. TCRdb's copy holds only in-frame clones and misses some; the assay was immunoSEQ multiplex PCR. This table holds hundreds of thousands of clones, 86% found once. The specimen was peripheral blood. All receptors derive from a woman in her thirties with active or convalescent COVID-19.

The chain uses TRBV7-8 and TRBJ1-1, with D possibly matching TRBD1 (6 bases). V was clipped by 0 bases and J by 0 bases, with 14 bases between them. This CDR3 has 17 residues. Germline CDR1 reads SGHVS; CDR2 reads FQNEAQ. The CDR3 region has the DNA TGTGCCAGCAGCTTAGCAGGGCCTTGGGACATGAACACTGAAGCTTTCTTT. Translation gives CASSLAGPWDMNTEAFF. The full variable domain, its missing parts supplied by reference TRBV7-8 and TRBJ1-1, is GAGVSQSPRYKVAKRGQDVALRCDPISGHVSLFWYQQALGQGPEFLTYFQNEAQLDKSGLPSDRFFAERPEGSVSTLKIQRTQQEDSAVYLCASSLAGPWDMNTEAFFGQGTRLTVV.

This clone showed up just a few times. The rearrangement links TRBV7-8 to TRBJ1-1; a weak D match, TRBD1 (6 bases). The germline V and J ends were trimmed by 5 bases and 6 bases, with 22 bases remaining between them. Germline V gene lookup returns CDR1 SGHVS and CDR2 FQNEAQ. The CDR3 is 16 residues long. The CDR3 nucleotides read TGTGCCAGCAGCGCAAGAACAGGGTCGCCCAGAGCTGAAGCTTTCTTT. Protein: CASSARTGSPRAEAFF.

This rearrangement joins TRBV7-2 to TRBJ1-3; D may be TRBD1 (5 bases). V was trimmed by 1 base and J by 0 bases, leaving 7 bases between them. This CDR3 has 15 amino acids. Germline loops: CDR1 SGHTA, CDR2 FQGNSA. In DNA, the CDR3 is TGTGCCAGCAGCTTAGACAGGCTCTCTGGAAACACCATATATTTT. Protein: CASSLDRLSGNTIYF.

This clone was seen just once. This chain joins TRBV7-2 and TRBJ2-1; a weak D match, TRBD1 (5 bases). The V end was cut by 6 bases, the J end by 1 base, with 16 bases between. Germline CDR1 and CDR2: SGHTA and FQGNSA. The CDR3 consists of 16 residues. CDR3 region: CASSWKKGASYNEQFF. DNA of the CDR3: TGTGCCAGCAGTTGGAAAAAAGGGGCTTCCTACAATGAGCAGTTCTTC.

The CDR3 sequence: CASTRGANVLTF. The CDR3 DNA is TGTGCCAGCACCCGTGGGGCCAACGTCCTGACTTTC. The genes are TRBV9 and TRBJ2-6; D ambiguous. The ends were cut back, 6 bases at V and 3 bases at J, with 4 bases in the middle. Germline values: CDR1 SGDLS, CDR2 YYNGEE. CDR3 size: 12 residues.

The chain couples TRBV28 to TRBJ2-7; the D gene is possibly TRBD2 (5 bases). Germline CDR1 is MDHEN and CDR2 is SYDVKM. The V end lost 2 bases, the J end lost 4 bases, and 12 bases lay between the germline ends. The length of the CDR3 is 14 residues. The CDR3 region has the DNA TGTGCCAGCAGTTTAGATAGCGACGGGTACGAGCAGTACTTC. Its protein is CASSLDSDGYEQYF.

The chain joins TRBV5-6 to TRBJ1-4, with TRBD1 matching 9 bases. This CDR3 comprises 15 residues. With 5 bases clipped from V and 7 bases from J, the junction kept 9 bases outside the gene matches. The germline gives CDR1 SGHDT, CDR2 YYEEEE. The CDR3 spells CASRGQGDAVEKLFF. In DNA, the CDR3 is TGTGCCAGCAGGGGACAGGGAGATGCGGTTGAAAAACTGTTTTTT.

This clone was recorded only once. The V call is TRBV7-8, the J call TRBJ1-5, with 8 bases identical to TRBD1. J gave up 2 bases and V 6 bases, and 9 bases lay outside the gene matches. Per the germline V gene, CDR1 is SGHVS and CDR2 is FQNEAQ. This CDR3 spans 16 amino acids. Written as DNA, the CDR3 is TGTGCCAGCAGATCCGACAGGGGTGTTCGCAATCAGCCCCAGCATTTT. Amino acids: CASRSDRGVRNQPQHF.

The chain is built from TRBV6-4 and TRBJ1-1; TRBD1 agrees at 12 bases. Germline V gene data show CDR1 as MRHNA and CDR2 as SNTAGT. The CDR3 sequence is 17 residues long. V shed 0 bases and J 6 bases; nucleotides not matched to a gene: 8. The DNA for the CDR3 is TGTGCCAGCAGTGACTCGCTGTGGGGACAGGGGGCACCTGAAGCTTTCTTT. This translates into CASSDSLWGQGAPEAFF.

V is TRBV28 and J is TRBJ1-2; D is ambiguous. Germline CDR1 MDHEN, CDR2 SYDVKM. The CDR3 is 12 residues long. The V and J ends lost 2 bases and 5 bases respectively, with 6 bases between them. CDR3 loop: CASSLAGYGYTF. DNA of the CDR3: TGTGCCAGCAGTTTAGCGGGGTATGGCTACACCTTC.

The rearrangement links TRBV27 to TRBJ2-7; 9 nucleotides agree with TRBD1. The length of the CDR3 is 15 residues. Germline V lookup: CDR1 MNHEY, CDR2 SMNVEV (reference sequence). V gave up 4 bases and J gave up 3 bases; unmatched junction bases: 7. The CDR3 coding sequence is TGTGCCAGCAGTTCACCAGGGACAGGGTTCTACGAGCAGTACTTC. Translated: CASSSPGTGFYEQYF.

The V call is TRBV6-1, the J call TRBJ2-1; 15 bases align to TRBD2. Germline V gene lookup returns CDR1 MNHNS and CDR2 SASEGT. The CDR3 is made up of 17 amino acids. Trimming took 2 bases from V and 7 from J; bases not matched to a gene: 6. CDR3 coding DNA: TGTGCCAGCAGTGAAAGGGGGACTAGCGGGAGGAATAATGAGCAGTTCTTC. This encodes CASSERGTSGRNNEQFF.

The chain carries TRBV10-3 and TRBJ2-3; 7 positions agree with TRBD1. The V gene's germline CDR1 is ENHRY and CDR2 SYGVKD. Trimming at V came to 11 bases and at J to 4 bases, leaving 9 bases not matched to a gene. The CDR3 is 13 residues long. Here the CDR3 reads CALGRGPADTQYF. The CDR3 DNA sequence: TGTGCCCTCGGTAGGGGGCCAGCAGATACGCAGTATTTT.

The V call is TRBV2, the J call TRBJ2-4; 7 nucleotides align to TRBD1. In germline, CDR1 is SNHLY, CDR2 FYNNEI. The CDR3 sequence is 16 residues long. The V and J ends lost 4 bases and 8 bases, in that order; junction bases with no gene match: 14. This chain's CDR3 is CASSARTGGWVDIQYF. CDR3 nucleotide sequence: TGTGCCAGCAGTGCCCGGACAGGCGGGTGGGTGGACATTCAGTACTTC.

Concerning this clone itself: Other nucleotide sequences in the sample specify the same CDR3. This chain links TRBV18 with TRBJ1-2; possibly TRBD1 for D (5 bases). V dropped 3 bases and J dropped 3 bases, with 8 bases sitting between them. The CDR3 loop spans 13 amino acids. CDR1 and CDR2 from the germline V gene are KGHSH and LQKENI. CDR3 residues: CASSPTGDYGYTF. Here the CDR3 DNA reads TGTGCCAGCTCACCTACAGGAGACTATGGCTACACCTTC.

The chain links TRBV27 to TRBJ1-2, with D unresolved. The CDR3 runs to 13 residues. Trimming left V 6 bases short and J 5 bases short, with 13 bases between. Germline V gene sequence: CDR1 MNHEY, CDR2 SMNVEV (reference sequence). The CDR3 sequence is CASSPMPGYGYTF. The CDR3 nucleotides read TGTGCCAGCAGCCCAATGCCGGGGTATGGCTACACCTTC.

The genes are TRBV18 and TRBJ1-2; 10 nucleotides line up with TRBD1. Germline CDR1 KGHSH, CDR2 LQKENI. With V trimmed by 5 bases and J by 8 bases, 8 bases remained unmatched. The CDR3 extends over 14 amino acids. The CDR3 is CASSSSGTGVGYTF. DNA of the CDR3: TGTGCCAGCTCATCCTCCGGGACAGGGGTCGGCTACACCTTC.

This clone was seen a few times. The V gene is TRBV9, the J gene TRBJ1-3, with D possibly TRBD1 on 6 matching bases. Germline V gene lookup returns CDR1 SGDLS and CDR2 YYNGEE. The CDR3 covers 13 residues. Trimming cost V 5 bases and J 1 base, with 7 bases left between them. The CDR3 nucleotides are TGTGCCAGCAGACAGGGTTCTGGAAACACCATATATTTT. It encodes CASRQGSGNTIYF.

The chain links TRBV11-2 to TRBJ2-1, with TRBD2 identical over 8 bases. CDR1 SGHAT and CDR2 FQNNGV come from the germline V gene. With V trimmed by 0 bases and J by 9 bases, 7 bases remained unmatched. This CDR3 has 15 residues. CDR3 amino acids: CASSLEGWRGAEQFF. In nucleotides, the CDR3 is TGTGCCAGCAGCTTAGAGGGCTGGCGGGGGGCTGAGCAGTTCTTC.

This clone was detected only once. The rearrangement joins TRBV2 to TRBJ2-2; 10 nucleotides line up with TRBD1. The germline CDR1 and CDR2 sequences are SNHLY and FYNNEI. V was clipped by 3 bases and J by 3 bases; unmatched bases: 4. The CDR3 has 16 amino acids. The CDR3 DNA reads TGTGCCAGCAGTGATCTGGGACAGGGGTACACCGGGGAGCTGTTTTTT. Protein product: CASSDLGQGYTGELFF.

The chain combines TRBV10-3 with TRBJ1-2; 7 bases match TRBD1. Trimming cost V 5 bases and J 4 bases; bases outside gene matches: 10. The germline gives CDR1 ENHRY, CDR2 SYGVKD. The CDR3 loop spans 15 amino acids. The CDR3 loop reads CAISTNPGGGYGYTF. In nucleotides, the CDR3 is TGTGCCATCAGTACCAATCCAGGGGGAGGCTATGGCTACACCTTC.

The chain links TRBV5-1 to TRBJ2-3; the match to TRBD1 covers 7 bases. CDR1 and CDR2 from the germline V gene are SGHRS and YFSETQ. The CDR3 contains 17 residues. With 0 bases clipped from V and 3 bases from J, the junction kept 10 bases outside the gene matches. CDR3 DNA sequence: TGCGCCAGCAGCTTGGGGTCTGGGGACAGATCGACAGATACGCAGTATTTT. Residues: CASSLGSGDRSTDTQYF.

V usage is TRBV20-1 and J usage is TRBJ2-1; 7 positions match TRBD2. This CDR3 has 14 residues. V dropped 3 bases and J dropped 5; count of bases not matched to a gene: 7. Per the germline V gene, CDR1 is DFQATT and CDR2 is SNEGSKA (reference sequence). CDR3 nucleotides: TGCAGTGCTAGTCAGCGACTAGCAAACAATGAGCAGTTCTTC. As protein: CSASQRLANNEQFF.

A note on this clone: Distinct nucleotide sequences in the sample also encode this CDR3. This sequence joins TRBV30 and TRBJ2-7; the D gene is possibly TRBD1 (5 bases). In germline, CDR1 is GTSNPN, CDR2 SVGIG (reference sequence). The germline V and J ends were trimmed by 0 bases and 6 bases, with 9 bases remaining between them. The CDR3 is made up of 12 amino acids. CDR3 DNA: TGTGCCTGGAGTGTCGGTAGGGGCGAGCAGTACTTC. Protein: CAWSVGRGEQYF.

The gene calls are TRBV7-2 and TRBJ1-2, with 9 bases that match TRBD1. This CDR3 has 13 residues. The V gene end was trimmed by 3 bases and the J gene end by 8 bases; junction bases not matched to a gene: 4. Germline V gene data show CDR1 as SGHTA and CDR2 as FQGNSA. The CDR3 loop is CASSFGTGKGYTF. The CDR3, as DNA: TGTGCCAGCAGCTTTGGGACAGGGAAAGGCTACACCTTC.